Each of the 27 T cell receptor beta chains below was sequenced from the same sample in a study of cytomegalovirus exposure and HLA in healthy donors. It was with 60 Vbeta and 13 Jbeta primers that the PCR ran. Data came from immunoSEQ multiplex PCR; TCRdb stores just in-frame clones and leaves some out. This sample has some 180,000 clones; over 65% occur once, and the top ten carry about 3.8%. The sequencing input was PBMCs. The receptors were sampled from an older woman in good health and CMV-seropositive.

This rearrangement joins TRBV29-1 to TRBJ1-2; no reliable D call. V shed 7 bases and J shed 7 bases, with 13 bases lying between them. The germline CDR1 and CDR2 sequences are SQVTM and ANQGSEA. The CDR3 covers 11 residues. In nucleotides, the CDR3 is TGCAGCGCTTCCCAAGCAGGTGGCTACACCTTC. It yields the protein CSASQAGGYTF.

The rearrangement links TRBV13 to TRBJ1-3; no clear D. Trimming shortened V by 8 bases and J by 0 bases, and 2 bases separated the two germline ends. CDR1 PRHDT and CDR2 FYEKMQ come from the germline V gene (reference sequence). This CDR3 has 11 residues. The CDR3, as DNA: TGTGCCAGCCACTCTGGAAACACCATATATTTT. This encodes CASHSGNTIYF.

V is TRBV6-5 and J is TRBJ1-3, with D unclear. This CDR3 region has 15 residues. Germline values: CDR1 MNHEY, CDR2 SVGAGI. Trimming pared 2 bases from V and 0 bases from J, leaving 8 bases between. CDR3 coding DNA: TGTGCCAGCAGTTACAGTCAGGCCTCTGGAAACACCATATATTTT. It is translated as CASSYSQASGNTIYF.

The J gene is TRBJ2-3, the V gene TRBV18, with TRBD2 as a possible D gene (6 bases). Germline V gives CDR1 KGHSH, CDR2 LQKENI. CDR3 length equals 15 residues. Trimming removed 3 bases at V and 0 bases at J, with 10 bases between. The CDR3, as DNA: TGTGCCAGCTCACCTCTCAGCGGGAGCACAGATACGCAGTATTTT. This translates into CASSPLSGSTDTQYF.

This sequence joins TRBV7-3 and TRBJ2-7, with D perhaps matching TRBD1 (6 bases). V lost 4 bases and J 8 bases, leaving 12 bases between the germline ends. Germline V gene data show CDR1 as SGHTA and CDR2 as FQGTGA. CDR3 size: 12 residues. CDR3 in amino acids: CASSSADSKQYF. The CDR3 nucleotides read TGTGCCAGCAGCTCCGCGGACAGCAAGCAGTACTTC.

The table lists this clone with a count of one. The chain carries TRBV27 and TRBJ2-7, with D perhaps matching TRBD2 (6 bases). This CDR3 contains 14 residues. Per germline, CDR1 MNHEY and CDR2 SMNVEV (reference sequence). The V gene lost 6 bases and the J gene lost 1 base, with 13 bases spanning the gap. CDR3 in amino acids: CASRQKAGSYEQYF. In DNA, the CDR3 is TGTGCCAGCAGACAAAAGGCGGGATCCTACGAGCAGTACTTC.

Notes on this clone: One end of the junction is discordant with germline, which a read error may explain. The sample has other DNA sequences that encode this CDR3 too. This sequence joins TRBV7-2 and TRBJ2-7; TRBD1 is a possible D gene (5 bases). Germline V gene sequence: CDR1 SGHTA, CDR2 FQGNSA. The length of the CDR3 is 12 residues. Written as DNA, the CDR3 is TGTGCCAGCAGCTTGAATCAGGGCTCTCCCCACTTC. Translated, it gives CASSLNQGSPHF.

The rearrangement joins TRBV6-1 to TRBJ1-5; D possibly corresponds to TRBD1 (6 bases). V was clipped by 3 bases and J by 5 bases, with 17 bases between them. The CDR3 sequence is 16 residues long. Germline V gene lookup returns CDR1 MNHNS and CDR2 SASEGT. This CDR3 reads CASSDVGLGGDQPQHF. The CDR3 DNA reads as TGTGCCAGCAGTGACGTGGGTCTAGGGGGGGATCAGCCCCAGCATTTT.

The CDR3 spells CASSLRRGENTEAFF. DNA for the CDR3: TGTGCCAGCAGCCTCCGTCGGGGAGAGAACACTGAAGCTTTCTTT. The chain employs TRBV7-9 and TRBJ1-1, with no clear D. Trimming took off 5 bases at V and 1 base at J, with 14 bases between the two ends. Germline assignment: CDR1 SEHNR and CDR2 FQNEAQ (reference sequence). The CDR3 is made up of 15 amino acids.

This clone appeared a single time. The chain carries TRBV2 and TRBJ2-5; 7 bases agree with TRBD1. This CDR3 spans 14 amino acids. Germline assignment: CDR1 SNHLY and CDR2 FYNNEI. V gave up 5 bases and J gave up 2 bases; unmatched junction bases: 5. As DNA, the CDR3 is TGTGCCAGCAGTACACAGGGACAGCAAGAGACCCAGTACTTC. Translated: CASSTQGQQETQYF.

Here the CDR3 DNA reads TGCGCCAGCAGCTTGGAGGGCAGGGGGCCCGAGCAGTACTTC. Translated: CASSLEGRGPEQYF. The V call is TRBV5-1, the J call TRBJ2-7; 8 bases match TRBD1. CDR3 size: 14 residues. Germline CDR1 reads SGHRS; CDR2 reads YFSETQ. Trimming cost V 0 bases and J 6 bases; bases outside gene matches: 5.

The CDR3 loop is CASSDGLVGGKTQYF. CDR3 nucleotides: TGTGCCAGCAGCGACGGACTAGTCGGGGGAAAGACCCAGTACTTC. This sequence joins TRBV9 and TRBJ2-5; 7 nucleotides line up with TRBD2. The ends lost 3 bases at V and 6 bases at J; junction bases unmatched: 11. CDR1 SGDLS and CDR2 YYNGEE come from the germline V gene. This CDR3 is 15 amino acids long.

The genes are TRBV11-2 and TRBJ2-3; 11 bases line up with TRBD2. Looked up from germline, CDR1 is SGHAT and CDR2 is FQNNGV. J gave up 3 bases and V 2 bases, and 10 bases lay outside the gene matches. The CDR3 extends over 18 amino acids. CDR3 sequence (DNA): TGTGCCAGCAGCTTACTAGCGGGGGGTATAATGAATACAGATACGCAGTATTTT. The encoded protein is CASSLLAGGIMNTDTQYF.

V gene TRBV6-5 combines with J gene TRBJ2-7; 7 bases map to TRBD1. The CDR3 runs to 14 residues. V lost 2 bases and J lost 3; bases outside the gene matches: 4. From germline, CDR1 is MNHEY and CDR2 SVGAGI. CDR3: CASSYEGAYYEQYF. DNA of the CDR3: TGTGCCAGCAGTTACGAGGGGGCGTACTACGAGCAGTACTTC.

V is TRBV7-2 and J is TRBJ2-7; 10 bases line up with TRBD1. CDR1 is SGHTA and CDR2 is FQGNSA in the germline V gene. The junction had 4 bases not matched to a gene; V was cut back by 5 bases and J by 0 bases. The CDR3 totals 15 residues. DNA for the CDR3: TGTGCCAGCAGCGCCCGGACAGGGGGCTCCTACGAGCAGTACTTC. This encodes CASSARTGGSYEQYF. Full variable domain (rest looked up from reference TRBV7-2 and TRBJ2-7): GAGVSQSPSNKVTEKGKDVELRCDPISGHTALYWYRQSLGQGLEFLIYFQGNSAPDKSGLPSDRFSAERTGGSVSTLTIQRTQQEDSAVYLCASSARTGGSYEQYFGPGTRLTVT.

This clone has a handful of counts. The CDR3 coding sequence is TGTGCCAGCCGAGGGGGCCCCTTAATGGGTAATTCACCCCTCCACTTT. Translated, it gives CASRGGPLMGNSPLHF. The gene calls are TRBV7-8 and TRBJ1-6; 7 bases line up with TRBD1. CDR3 length equals 16 residues. Germline V gene sequence: CDR1 SGHVS, CDR2 FQNEAQ. Trimming at V came to 8 bases and at J to 6 bases, leaving 13 bases not matched to a gene.

The chain couples TRBV11-1 to TRBJ2-1; 8 nucleotides align to TRBD2. CDR1 is SGHAT, CDR2 FQDESV, per germline (reference sequence). Trimming cost V 5 bases and J 8 bases; bases outside gene matches: 11. The CDR3 runs to 15 residues. The CDR3 is CASSKMGLEGDEQFF. CDR3 nucleotide sequence: TGTGCCAGCAGCAAAATGGGACTAGAGGGCGATGAGCAGTTCTTC.

This sequence joins TRBV19 and TRBJ2-1; the D gene is possibly TRBD2 (5 bases). This CDR3 contains 14 residues. In germline, CDR1 is LNHDA, CDR2 SQIVND (reference sequence). V was clipped by 8 bases and J by 6 bases, with 17 bases between them. CDR3 DNA: TGTGCCAGTGCGGGTGGCCAGTTCAGCAATGAGCAGTTCTTC. Protein: CASAGGQFSNEQFF.

This chain links TRBV10-3 with TRBJ1-2; 7 bases are a match to TRBD1. V shed 6 bases, J shed 0 bases, and the junction held 10 bases outside the gene matches. The CDR3 runs 16 residues. CDR1 and CDR2 (germline): ENHRY, SYGVKD. The CDR3 loop reads CAISERGQEANYGYTF. CDR3 nucleotide sequence: TGTGCCATCAGCGAGAGAGGACAGGAAGCTAACTATGGCTACACCTTC.

This clone was detected only once. The rearrangement uses TRBV5-1 and TRBJ2-3; D is unresolved. The CDR3 is 15 residues long. Trimming pared 0 bases from V and 1 base from J, leaving 9 bases between. Germline CDR1 and CDR2: SGHRS and YFSETQ. CDR3 bases: TGCGCCAGCAGCTTGGTGTCTCGGGGCACAGATACGCAGTATTTT. Translated, it gives CASSLVSRGTDTQYF.

This clone has a handful of counts. The chain has TRBV6-5 and TRBJ2-5; a possible D gene is TRBD1 (6 bases). V was trimmed by 6 bases and J by 4 bases, leaving 12 bases between them. The CDR3 covers 13 residues. CDR1 is MNHEY, CDR2 SVGAGI, per germline. CDR3 sequence reads: CASRRDRLETQYF. The CDR3 coding sequence is TGTGCCAGCAGACGCGACAGGTTAGAGACCCAGTACTTC.

This clone was recorded once. The gene calls are TRBV7-9 and TRBJ2-5; 8 bases agree with TRBD1. The CDR3 is 16 amino acids. Germline assignment: CDR1 SEHNR and CDR2 FQNEAQ (reference sequence). The V gene end was trimmed by 5 bases and the J gene end by 4 bases; junction bases not matched to a gene: 12. This CDR3 reads CASSPNRDRRGETQYF. The CDR3, as DNA: TGTGCCAGCAGCCCCAACCGGGACAGGAGGGGAGAGACCCAGTACTTC.

The table lists this clone with a few counts. The chain couples TRBV5-1 to TRBJ1-1, with D hard to call. Germline CDR1 SGHRS, CDR2 YFSETQ. The CDR3 runs 17 residues. Trimming stripped 0 bases from V and 1 base from J, with 16 bases between. CDR3 nucleotide sequence: TGCGCCAGCAGCTTGGGGCAGGCCCGGCCGGAGAACACTGAAGCTTTCTTT. Its protein is CASSLGQARPENTEAFF. Variable domain in full (rest from reference TRBV5-1 and TRBJ1-1): KAGVTQTPRYLIKTRGQQVTLSCSPISGHRSVSWYQQTPGQGLQFLFEYFSETQRNKGNFPGRFSGRQFSNSRSEMNVSTLELGDSALYLCASSLGQARPENTEAFFGQGTRLTVV.

The chain uses TRBV4-1 and TRBJ2-7, with 11 bases lining up with TRBD1. CDR1 and CDR2 (germline): MGHRA, YSYEKL. CDR3 size: 17 residues. Germline trimming cut 0 bases from V and 1 base from J; bases unmatched to any gene: 5. CDR3 nucleotides: TGCGCCAGCAGCCAAGAGAGGACAGGGGGCTTGTCCTACGAGCAGTACTTC. It codes for CASSQERTGGLSYEQYF.

This clone occurred once. This chain uses TRBV30 with TRBJ2-7, with TRBD2 matching 11 bases. The CDR3 spans 13 residues. Trimming removed 2 bases from V and 9 bases from J; junction bases left unmatched: 6. CDR1 and CDR2 from the germline V gene are GTSNPN and SVGIG (reference sequence). The CDR3 region has the DNA TGTGCCTGGAGTAAACTAGCGGGAGCTTGGCAGTACTTC. Protein sequence: CAWSKLAGAWQYF.

The chain carries TRBV29-1 and TRBJ1-1; TRBD1 agrees at 8 bases. Germline V gene lookup returns CDR1 SQVTM and CDR2 ANQGSEA. The J segment lost 6 bases and the V segment lost 7 bases, leaving 10 bases of the junction unmatched. The CDR3 spans 13 residues. The CDR3 is CSAPGQGVSEAFF. CDR3 nucleotide sequence: TGCAGCGCTCCCGGACAGGGAGTTTCTGAAGCTTTCTTT.

The chain combines TRBV7-2 with TRBJ2-7; 14 nucleotides line up with TRBD2. V gave up 1 base and J gave up 4 bases; unmatched junction bases: 3. The germline gives CDR1 SGHTA, CDR2 FQGNSA. The CDR3 has 16 residues. This chain's CDR3 is CASSLGGTSGSYEQYF. CDR3 DNA sequence: TGTGCCAGCAGCTTAGGCGGGACTAGCGGGAGTTACGAGCAGTACTTC. Looking up the rest from reference TRBV7-2 and TRBJ2-7 gives the full variable domain: GAGVSQSPSNKVTEKGKDVELRCDPISGHTALYWYRQSLGQGLEFLIYFQGNSAPDKSGLPSDRFSAERTGGSVSTLTIQRTQQEDSAVYLCASSLGGTSGSYEQYFGPGTRLTVT.